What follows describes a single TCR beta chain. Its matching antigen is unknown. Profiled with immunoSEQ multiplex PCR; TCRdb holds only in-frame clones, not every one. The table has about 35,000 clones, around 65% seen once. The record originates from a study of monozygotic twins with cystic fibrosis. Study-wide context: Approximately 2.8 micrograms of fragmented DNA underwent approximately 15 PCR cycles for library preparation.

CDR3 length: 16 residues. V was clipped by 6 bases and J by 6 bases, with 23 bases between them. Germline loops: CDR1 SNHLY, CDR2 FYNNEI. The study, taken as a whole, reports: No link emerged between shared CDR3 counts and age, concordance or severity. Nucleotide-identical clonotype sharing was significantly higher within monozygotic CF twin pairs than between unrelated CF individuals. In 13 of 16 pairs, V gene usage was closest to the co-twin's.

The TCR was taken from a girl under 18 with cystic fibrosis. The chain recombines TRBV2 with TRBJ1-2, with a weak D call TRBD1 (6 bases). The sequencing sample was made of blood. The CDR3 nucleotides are TGTGCCAGCAGCCCACTAACAGGGCCTGGGGCGGATGGCTACACCTTC. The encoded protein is CASSPLTGPGADGYTF.